This TCR beta chain was recorded in a study of blood T cells in healthy people across ages. Sample-barcoded 5' priming and a J-beta primer mix drove a second PCR of about 6 to 12 cycles. TCRdb ran MiXCR on the 5' RACE reads and lists one entry per CDR3 protein. This sample has 650,000 to 800,000 distinct CDR3 sequences, with approximately 44% found just once. Trimming shortened V by 3 bases and J by 0 bases, and 12 bases separated the two germline ends. Germline V gene data show CDR1 as DFQATT and CDR2 as SNEGSKA (reference sequence). This CDR3 comprises 14 residues. The sample holds a few counts of this clonotype.

The chain employs TRBV20-1 and TRBJ2-7; D possibly uses TRBD1 or TRBD2 (6 bases each). The sequenced material came from blood. The sequence was collected from a man aged 55 to 70 in good health. This CDR3 is CSASGGGLSYEQYF. CDR3 in DNA: TGCAGTGCTAGTGGTGGGGGGCTCTCCTACGAGCAGTACTTC.